This T cell receptor beta chain is drawn from a study of T cell repertoires in cytomegalovirus infection. Study-level points and caveats: CMV carriers with the relevant HLA were identified by cumulative public TCR beta family frequency.

Details on this clonotype: The antigen is undetermined.

One entry per CDR3 protein results from TCRdb running MiXCR on the reads. Of 370,000 or so distinct CDR3 sequences listed, nearly 35% are singletons. This sequence was found in a human donor in good health (CMV status not recorded). Some clones in this sample may be carry-over from other donors' samples. Sequences were derived from cultured PBMCs, sampled from culture after CMV antigen stimulation.

The CDR3 nucleotides read TGCGCCAGCAGCTTGGCCGCGGAGACCCAGTACTTC. Its translation: CASSLAAETQYF. The chain recombines TRBV5-1 with TRBJ2-5; D not certain. The germline gives CDR1 SGHRS, CDR2 YFSETQ. The CDR3 consists of 12 residues. Deletions cut 0 bases from V and 5 bases from J, with 5 bases between.